The source of this T cell receptor (beta chain) is a study of preoperative IRX-2 immunotherapy in early breast cancer. This CDR3 is built from 15 residues. As to treatment: preoperative locoregional IRX-2 cytokine immunotherapy. This phase Ib study tested locoregional IRX-2 cytokine immunotherapy given before surgery. The assay was immunoSEQ multiplex PCR, and TCRdb's table has in-frame clones only and misses some. The table shows about 98,000 clones, with about nine tenths occurring only once. This TCR was sampled from a human donor with breast cancer. Source: tumor tissue, taken after IRX-2 immunotherapy. This chain joins TRBV1 and TRBJ1-1. TRBV1 represents a pseudogene. CDR3 loop: CASSRGEASNTEAFF. The DNA of the CDR3 is TGCGCCAGCAGCCGGGGAGAGGCGTCGAACACTGAAGCTTTCTTT.